The following is a T cell receptor (beta chain) sequence with its context. Antigen specificity is unknown. The sample comes from a study of shared clonotypes between healthy human individuals. The germline V gene has CDR1 SNHLY and CDR2 FYNNEI. The length of the CDR3 is 13 residues. With 7 bases removed from V and 1 base from J, the gap between germline ends came to 10 bases. Profiled with immunoSEQ multiplex PCR; TCRdb holds only in-frame clones, not every one. The sample holds 1.5 million to 2.5 million clones, over 85% seen once. Naive CD8 cells, CD45RO-negative and positively selected for CCR7, excluded terminally differentiated effector memory CD45RA+ cells. Broader study findings: Generation probabilities were higher for clonotypes shared across all four sorted-subset donors than for unshared ones.

The specimen was naive CD8+ T cells sorted from blood. The sequence came from a man in his late teens or twenties in good health. This chain connects TRBV2 to TRBJ1-1, with a tentative D call TRBD1 (5 bases). Here the CDR3 reads CASKGPQNTEAFF. CDR3 coding DNA: TGTGCCAGCAAGGGACCGCAGAACACTGAAGCTTTCTTT.